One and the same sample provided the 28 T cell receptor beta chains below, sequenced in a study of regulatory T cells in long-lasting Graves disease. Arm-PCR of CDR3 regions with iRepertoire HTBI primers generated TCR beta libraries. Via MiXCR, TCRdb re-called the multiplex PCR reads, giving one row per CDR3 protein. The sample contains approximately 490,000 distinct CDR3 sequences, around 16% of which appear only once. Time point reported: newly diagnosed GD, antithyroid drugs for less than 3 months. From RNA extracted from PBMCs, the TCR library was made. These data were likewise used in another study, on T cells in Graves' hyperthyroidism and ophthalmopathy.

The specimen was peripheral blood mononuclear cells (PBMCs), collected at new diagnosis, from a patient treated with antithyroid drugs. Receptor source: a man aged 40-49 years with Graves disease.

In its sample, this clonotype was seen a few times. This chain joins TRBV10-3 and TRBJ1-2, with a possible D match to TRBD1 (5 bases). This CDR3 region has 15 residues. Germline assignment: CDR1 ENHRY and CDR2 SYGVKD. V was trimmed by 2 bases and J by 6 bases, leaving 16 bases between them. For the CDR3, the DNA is TGTGCCATCAGTGAGCCCCTGCGACAGCTAAATGGCTACACCTTC. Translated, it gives CAISEPLRQLNGYTF.

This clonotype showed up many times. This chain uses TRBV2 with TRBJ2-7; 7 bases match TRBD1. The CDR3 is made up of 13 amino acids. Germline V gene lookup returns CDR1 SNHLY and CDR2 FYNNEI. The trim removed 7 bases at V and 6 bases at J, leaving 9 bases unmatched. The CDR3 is CASTGQARGEQYF. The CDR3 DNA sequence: TGTGCCAGCACTGGACAGGCCCGCGGCGAGCAGTACTTC.

The CDR3 protein is CASRGTSFREQYF. CDR3 DNA: TGTGCCAGCAGAGGGACTAGTTTCCGCGAGCAGTACTTC. The V and J genes are TRBV6-1 and TRBJ2-3, with 8 bases that match TRBD2. The J call could be wrong; TRBJ2-7 is a better fit for the DNA end. Germline V gene sequence: CDR1 MNHNS, CDR2 SASEGT. CDR3 length: 13 amino acids.

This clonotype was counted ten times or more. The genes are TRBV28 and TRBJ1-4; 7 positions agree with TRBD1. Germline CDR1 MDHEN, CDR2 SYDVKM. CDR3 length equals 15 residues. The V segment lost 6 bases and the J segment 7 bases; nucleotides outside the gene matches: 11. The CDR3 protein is CASSLTGSGGEKLFF. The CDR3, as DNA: TGTGCCAGCAGCCTGACAGGGTCAGGCGGTGAAAAACTGTTTTTT.

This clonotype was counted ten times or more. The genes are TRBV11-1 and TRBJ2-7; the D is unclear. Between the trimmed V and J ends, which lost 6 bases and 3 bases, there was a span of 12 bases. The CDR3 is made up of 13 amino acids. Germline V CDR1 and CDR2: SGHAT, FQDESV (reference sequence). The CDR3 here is CASSRTEDYEQYF. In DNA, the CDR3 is TGTGCCAGCAGTCGAACTGAGGACTACGAGCAGTACTTC.

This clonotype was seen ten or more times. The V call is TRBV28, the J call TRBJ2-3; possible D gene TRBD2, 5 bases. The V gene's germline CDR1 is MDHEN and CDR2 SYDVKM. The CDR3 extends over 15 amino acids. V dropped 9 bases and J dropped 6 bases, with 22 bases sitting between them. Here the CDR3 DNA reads TGTGCCAGTACTCCGGACGGATCGCGCGGGGATACGCAGTATTTT. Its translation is CASTPDGSRGDTQYF.

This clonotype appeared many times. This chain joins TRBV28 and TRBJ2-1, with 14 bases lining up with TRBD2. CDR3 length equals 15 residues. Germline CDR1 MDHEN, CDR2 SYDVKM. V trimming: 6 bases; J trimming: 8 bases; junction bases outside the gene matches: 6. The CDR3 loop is CASSLGLAGADEQFF. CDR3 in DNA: TGTGCCAGCAGCCTGGGACTAGCGGGAGCCGATGAGCAGTTCTTC.

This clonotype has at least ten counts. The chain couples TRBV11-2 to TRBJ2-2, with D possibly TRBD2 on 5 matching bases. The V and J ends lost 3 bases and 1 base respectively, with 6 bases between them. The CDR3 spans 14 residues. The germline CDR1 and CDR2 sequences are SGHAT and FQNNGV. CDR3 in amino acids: CASSFEGNTGELFF. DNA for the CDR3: TGTGCCAGCAGCTTCGAGGGGAACACCGGGGAGCTGTTTTTT.

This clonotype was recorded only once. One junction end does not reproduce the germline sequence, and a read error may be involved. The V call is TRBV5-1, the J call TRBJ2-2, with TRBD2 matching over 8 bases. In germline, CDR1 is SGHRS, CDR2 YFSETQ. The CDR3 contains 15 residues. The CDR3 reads CASSSGDSDTGELLF. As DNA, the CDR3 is TGCGCCAGCAGTAGCGGGGATAGCGACACCGGGGAGCTGCTTTTT.

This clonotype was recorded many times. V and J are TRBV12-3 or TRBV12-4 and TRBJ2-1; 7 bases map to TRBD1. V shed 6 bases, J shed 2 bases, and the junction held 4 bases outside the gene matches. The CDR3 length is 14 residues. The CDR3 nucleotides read TGTGCCAGCAGCGCGGACAGGACCTACAATGAGCAGTTCTTC. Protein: CASSADRTYNEQFF.

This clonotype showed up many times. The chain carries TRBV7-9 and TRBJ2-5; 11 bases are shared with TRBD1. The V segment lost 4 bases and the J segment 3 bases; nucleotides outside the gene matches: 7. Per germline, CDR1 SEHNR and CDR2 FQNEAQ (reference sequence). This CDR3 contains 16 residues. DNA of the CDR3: TGTGCCAGCAGCTCCAGGGACAGGGGGAGGGAAGAGACCCAGTACTTC. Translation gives CASSSRDRGREETQYF.

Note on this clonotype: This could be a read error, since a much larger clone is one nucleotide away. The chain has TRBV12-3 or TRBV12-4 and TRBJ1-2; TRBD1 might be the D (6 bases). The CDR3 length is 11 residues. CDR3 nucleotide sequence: TGTGTCAGCAGTTACAGGGCTGGCTACACCTTC. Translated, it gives CVSSYRAGYTF.

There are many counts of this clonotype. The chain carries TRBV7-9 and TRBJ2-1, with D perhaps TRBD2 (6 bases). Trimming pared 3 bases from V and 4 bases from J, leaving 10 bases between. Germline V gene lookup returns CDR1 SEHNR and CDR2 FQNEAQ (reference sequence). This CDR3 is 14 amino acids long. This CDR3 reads CASSLTAGYNEQFF. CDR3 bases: TGTGCCAGCAGCTTGACAGCGGGTTACAATGAGCAGTTCTTC. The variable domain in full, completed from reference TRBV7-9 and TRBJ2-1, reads DTGVSQNPRHKITKRGQNVTFRCDPISEHNRLYWYRQTLGQGPEFLTYFQNEAQLEKSRLLSDRFSAERPKGSFSTLEIQRTEQGDSAMYLCASSLTAGYNEQFFGPGTRLTVL.

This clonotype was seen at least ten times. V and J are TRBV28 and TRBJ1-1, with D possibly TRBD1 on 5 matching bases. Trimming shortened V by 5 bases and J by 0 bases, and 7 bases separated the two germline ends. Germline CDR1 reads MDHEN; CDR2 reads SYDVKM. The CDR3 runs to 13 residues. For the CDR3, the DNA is TGTGCCAGCAGTCTACAGGTGAACACTGAAGCTTTCTTT. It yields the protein CASSLQVNTEAFF. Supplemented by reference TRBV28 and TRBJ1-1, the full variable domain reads DVKVTQSSRYLVKRTGEKVFLECVQDMDHENMFWYRQDPGLGLRLIYFSYDVKMKEKGDIPEGYSVSREKKERFSLILESASTNQTSMYLCASSLQVNTEAFFGQGTRLTVV.

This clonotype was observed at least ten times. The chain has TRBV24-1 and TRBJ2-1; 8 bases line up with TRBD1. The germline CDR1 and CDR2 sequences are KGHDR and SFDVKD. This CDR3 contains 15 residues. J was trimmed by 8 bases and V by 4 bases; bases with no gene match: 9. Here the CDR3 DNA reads TGTGCCACCAGTGACCCCGGGACAGGACAGGATGAGCAGTTCTTC. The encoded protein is CATSDPGTGQDEQFF.

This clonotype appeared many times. The CDR3 nucleotides are TGTGCCAGCAAGGCTAGCGGGAGTCCCCATGAGCAGTTCTTC. It encodes CASKASGSPHEQFF. The chain couples TRBV6-1 to TRBJ2-1; 10 positions match TRBD2. Germline CDR1 MNHNS, CDR2 SASEGT. The V gene end was trimmed by 7 bases and the J gene end by 8 bases; junction bases not matched to a gene: 8. The CDR3 consists of 14 residues.

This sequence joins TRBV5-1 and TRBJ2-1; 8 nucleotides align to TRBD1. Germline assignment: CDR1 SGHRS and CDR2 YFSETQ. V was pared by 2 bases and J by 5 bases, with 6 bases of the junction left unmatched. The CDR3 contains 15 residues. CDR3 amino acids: CASSFRDRTNNEQFF. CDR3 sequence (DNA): TGCGCCAGCAGCTTCCGGGACAGGACTAACAATGAGCAGTTCTTC.

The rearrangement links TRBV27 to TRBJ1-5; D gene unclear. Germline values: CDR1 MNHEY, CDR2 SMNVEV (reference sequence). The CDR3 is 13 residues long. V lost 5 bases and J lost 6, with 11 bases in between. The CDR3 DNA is TGTGCCAGCAGTCCCGGGGTTAGTCAGCCCCAGCATTTT. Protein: CASSPGVSQPQHF.

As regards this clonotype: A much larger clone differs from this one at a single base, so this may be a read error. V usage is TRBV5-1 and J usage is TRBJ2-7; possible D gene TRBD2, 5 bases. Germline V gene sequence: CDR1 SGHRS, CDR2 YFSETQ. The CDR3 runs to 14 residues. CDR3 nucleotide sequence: TGCGCCAGCGGCTTGCGAGCGGTGGGTGACGAGCAGTACTTC. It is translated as CASGLRAVGDEQYF.

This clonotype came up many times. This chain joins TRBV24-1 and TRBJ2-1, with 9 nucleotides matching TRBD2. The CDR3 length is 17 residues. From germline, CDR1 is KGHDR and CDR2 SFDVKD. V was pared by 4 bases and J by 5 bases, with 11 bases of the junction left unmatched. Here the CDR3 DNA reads TGTGCCACCAGTGACGCCGAGTTTAGCGGGAGAGACAATGAGCAGTTCTTC. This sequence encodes CATSDAEFSGRDNEQFF.

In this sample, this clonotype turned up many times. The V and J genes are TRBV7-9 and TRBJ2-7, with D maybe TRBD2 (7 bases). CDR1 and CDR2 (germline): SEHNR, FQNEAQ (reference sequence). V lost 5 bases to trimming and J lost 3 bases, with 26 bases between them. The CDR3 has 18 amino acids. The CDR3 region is CASSPGAGGGSYSYEQYF. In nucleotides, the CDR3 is TGTGCCAGCAGCCCCGGAGCCGGGGGCGGGAGTTATAGCTACGAGCAGTACTTC. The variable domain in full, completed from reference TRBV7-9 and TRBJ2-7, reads DTGVSQNPRHKITKRGQNVTFRCDPISEHNRLYWYRQTLGQGPEFLTYFQNEAQLEKSRLLSDRFSAERPKGSFSTLEIQRTEQGDSAMYLCASSPGAGGGSYSYEQYFGPGTRLTVT.

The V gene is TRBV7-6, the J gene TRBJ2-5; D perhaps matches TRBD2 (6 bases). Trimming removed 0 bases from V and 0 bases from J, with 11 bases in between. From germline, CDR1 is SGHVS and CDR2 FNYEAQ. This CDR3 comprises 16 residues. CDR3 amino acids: CASSLAAGSNQETQYF. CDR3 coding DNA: TGTGCCAGCAGCTTAGCGGCGGGGTCTAACCAAGAGACCCAGTACTTC. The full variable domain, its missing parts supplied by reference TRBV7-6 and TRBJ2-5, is GAGVSQSPRYKVTKRGQDVALRCDPISGHVSLYWYRQALGQGPEFLTYFNYEAQQDKSGLPNDRFSAERPEGSISTLTIQRTEQRDSAMYRCASSLAAGSNQETQYFGPGTRLLVL.

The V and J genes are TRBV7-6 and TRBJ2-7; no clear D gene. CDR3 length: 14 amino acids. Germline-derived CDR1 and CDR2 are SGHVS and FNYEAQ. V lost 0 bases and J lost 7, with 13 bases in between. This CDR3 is CASSLAHGLNEQYF. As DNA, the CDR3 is TGTGCCAGCAGCTTAGCGCACGGGTTAAATGAGCAGTACTTC.

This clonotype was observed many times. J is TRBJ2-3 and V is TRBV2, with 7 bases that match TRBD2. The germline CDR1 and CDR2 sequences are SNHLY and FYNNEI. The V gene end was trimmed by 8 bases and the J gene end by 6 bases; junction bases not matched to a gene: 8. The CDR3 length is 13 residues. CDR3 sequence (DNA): TGTGCCAGCCTGGGGGGGTTGCGGGATACGCAGTATTTT. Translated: CASLGGLRDTQYF.

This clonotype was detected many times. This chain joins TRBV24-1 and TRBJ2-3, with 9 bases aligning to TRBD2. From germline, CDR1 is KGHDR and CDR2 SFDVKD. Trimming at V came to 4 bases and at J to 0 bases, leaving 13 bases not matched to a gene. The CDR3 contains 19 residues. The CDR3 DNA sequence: TGTGCCACCAGTGAGGCTCACGGGACTAGCAGCGAAAGCACAGATACGCAGTATTTT. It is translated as CATSEAHGTSSESTDTQYF.

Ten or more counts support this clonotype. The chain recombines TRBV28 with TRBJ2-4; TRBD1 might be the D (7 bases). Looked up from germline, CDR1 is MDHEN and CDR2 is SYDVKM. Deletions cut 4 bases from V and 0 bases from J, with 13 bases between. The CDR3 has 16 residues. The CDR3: CASSSEGATAKNIQYF. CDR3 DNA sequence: TGTGCCAGCAGTTCGGAGGGGGCGACAGCCAAAAACATTCAGTACTTC.

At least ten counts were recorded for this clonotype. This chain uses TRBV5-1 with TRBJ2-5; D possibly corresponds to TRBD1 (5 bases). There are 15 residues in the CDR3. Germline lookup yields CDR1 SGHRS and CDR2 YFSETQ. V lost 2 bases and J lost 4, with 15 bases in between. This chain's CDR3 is CASSLQPQARETQYF. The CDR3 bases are TGCGCCAGCAGCTTACAACCACAGGCCCGAGAGACCCAGTACTTC.

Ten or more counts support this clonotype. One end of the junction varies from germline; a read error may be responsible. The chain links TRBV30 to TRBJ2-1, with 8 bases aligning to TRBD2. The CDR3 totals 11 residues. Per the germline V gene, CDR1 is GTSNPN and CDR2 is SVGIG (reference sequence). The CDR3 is CAWSIREGRIF. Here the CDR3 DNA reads TGTGCCTGGAGTATTCGGGAGGGCCGGATCTTC.